In this sample, the clone carrying this TCR beta chain turned up a few times. Its antigen is unidentified. Frozen-stored PBMCs produced roughly 2 micrograms of genomic DNA for TCR beta libraries. Method: immunoSEQ multiplex PCR; TCRdb's copy keeps in-frame clones and lacks some. Of hundreds of thousands of clones listed, 67% are singletons. These data belong to a study of cytotoxic CD8 clonotypes in ibrutinib-treated CLL. Findings of the study overall: Sustained-remission patients were sampled at one set of times and progressing patients at different ones. Stable or contracted on treatment, public clonotypes were also uncommon.

V dropped 2 bases and J dropped 6 bases, with 14 bases sitting between them. The CDR3 contains 15 residues. Per the germline V gene, CDR1 is MDHEN and CDR2 is SYDVKM. The rearrangement links TRBV28 to TRBJ1-5; D is perhaps TRBD1 (6 bases). This material consisted of PBMCs, taken after 36 months of ibrutinib treatment. This clonotype originated in a human donor with chronic lymphocytic leukemia. The CDR3 sequence: CASSLGSQGFQPQHF. DNA for the CDR3: TGTGCCAGCAGTTTAGGTAGTCAGGGGTTTCAGCCCCAGCATTTT.